A selection of T cell receptor beta chains follows, all from one sample in a study of blood T cell repertoires in COVID-19. Measured with immunoSEQ multiplex PCR; TCRdb has only the in-frame clones, and not every one. The sample yields around 400,000 clones, approximately 90% seen once. The sequenced sample consisted of PBMCs or T cells enriched from blood (not recorded which). The receptors were gathered from a middle-aged woman who had been exposed to COVID-19. Both conserved end residues are part of each CDR3. The D gene is left open where the match is weak. Some rows have no size entry. The others give once, few or many, or a class for an expanded clone.

j_call | v_call | clone_size | d_call | cdr3_nt | cdr3_aa
TRBJ2-1 | TRBV7-9 | - | - | TGTGCCAGCAGCCCCCGGCCCAGACAGGTGGCGTCCTACAATGAGCAGTTCTTC | CASSPRPRQVASYNEQFF
TRBJ1-5 | TRBV19 | - | TRBD1 | TGTGCCAGTAGCTATGACGACAGGGTAGGTCAGCCCCAGCATTTT | CASSYDDRVGQPQHF
TRBJ1-1 | TRBV5-4 | - | - | TGTGCCAGCAGCCCAGGTGGCAGGTGGAACACTGAAGCTTTCTTT | CASSPGGRWNTEAFF
TRBJ1-3 | TRBV5-1 | - | TRBD1 | TGCGCCAGCAGCTTGCGAGGGGGCGAAAACACCATATATTTT | CASSLRGGENTIYF
TRBJ1-5 | TRBV7-2 | - | - | TGTGCCAGCAGCTTAGGGTCAGGGGCAACTCAGCCCCAGCATTTT | CASSLGSGATQPQHF
TRBJ2-5 | TRBV19 | - | - | TGTGCCAGTAGCGGGTCATCTCAAGAGACCCAGTACTTC | CASSGSSQETQYF
TRBJ1-1 | TRBV13 | - | TRBD1 | TGTGCCAGCAGCTTACAAGGGACAGGGAAGAACACTGAAGCTTTCTTT | CASSLQGTGKNTEAFF
TRBJ1-4 | TRBV10-3 | - | - | TGTGCCATCAACGACCCGGGAGCAGAAAAACTGTTTTTT | CAINDPGAEKLFF
TRBJ2-7 | TRBV30 | - | TRBD2 | TGTGCCTGGGATCAGGAGCTAGCGGGCCCCTACGAGCAGTACTTC | CAWDQELAGPYEQYF
TRBJ2-2 | TRBV7-8 | - | - | TGTGCCAGCAGCCAAGAGGTACAGGGCCCCAGGAACACCGGGGAGCTGTTTTTT | CASSQEVQGPRNTGELFF
TRBJ1-1 | TRBV19 | - | - | TGTGCCAGTAGTATAGTCGGGGGAGTAAACACTGAAGCTTTCTTT | CASSIVGGVNTEAFF
TRBJ2-3 | TRBV10-2 | - | - | TGCGCCAGCAGTGAGGTGCGGGGCACAGATACGCAGTATTTT | CASSEVRGTDTQYF
TRBJ2-7 | TRBV29-1 | - | TRBD1 | TGCAGCGTTGAATCTCGGACAGGAAGCTACGAGCAGTACTTC | CSVESRTGSYEQYF
TRBJ2-4 | TRBV7-2 | - | TRBD2 | TGTGCCAGCAGCTTATCCCAAGCGGGAGGGAGGAACATTCAGTACTTC | CASSLSQAGGRNIQYF
TRBJ1-2 | TRBV19 | - | - | TGTGCCAGTAGTATTTCTAACAGGGAGACTGGCTACACCTTC | CASSISNRETGYTF
TRBJ1-2 | TRBV7-2 | - | - | TGTGCCAGCAGCTTTCGACCGGGACAAAACTATGGCTACACCTTC | CASSFRPGQNYGYTF
TRBJ2-2 | TRBV5-6 | few | TRBD2 | TGTGCCAGCAGCTTACTAGCGGATGAGCTGTTTTTT | CASSLLADELFF
TRBJ1-4 | TRBV27 | - | - | TGTGCCAGCAAGTCTACAGTGCCTAATGAAAAACTGTTTTTT | CASKSTVPNEKLFF
TRBJ1-5 | TRBV30 | - | - | TGTGCCTGGCGGGGACACTTTAATCAGCCCCAGCATTTT | CAWRGHFNQPQHF
TRBJ2-1 | TRBV2 | - | TRBD2 | TGTGCCAGCAGGGCCACTAGCGGGAGGGGAGAGCAGTTCTTC | CASRATSGRGEQFF
TRBJ2-7 | TRBV11-2 | once | TRBD1 | TGTGCCAGCAGCTTAAAAGCCGACAGGGGCCACGAGCAGTACTTC | CASSLKADRGHEQYF
TRBJ2-7 | TRBV11-2 | - | TRBD2 | TGTGCCAGCAGCTGGACTAGCGGGCGTGAGCAGTACTTC | CASSWTSGREQYF
TRBJ2-1 | TRBV12-3/TRBV12-4 | - | TRBD2 | TGTGCCAGCAGTTTAGGTATAGCGGGAGAGCAGTTCTTC | CASSLGIAGEQFF
TRBJ2-1 | TRBV7-9 | - | - | TGTGCCAGCAGCTTAGCTGGTGGAGGTGAGCAGTTCTTC | CASSLAGGGEQFF
TRBJ2-1 | TRBV5-4 | - | TRBD1 | TGTGCCAGCAGACGAGACAGGGGTCTTGTCTATGAGCAGTTCTTC | CASRRDRGLVYEQFF
TRBJ1-2 | TRBV30 | - | TRBD1 | TGTGCCTGGAGAATCCAGGGACAGGGGAGTGGCTACACCTTC | CAWRIQGQGSGYTF
TRBJ2-1 | TRBV30 | - | - | TGTGCCTGGAGTGCCACTGGTAGCGTTCATGAGCAGTTCTTC | CAWSATGSVHEQFF
TRBJ1-1 | TRBV19 | - | TRBD1 | TGTGCCAGTACCCAACAACCCGCTGGACAGGGGAGGTGGGACACTGAAGCTTTCTTT | CASTQQPAGQGRWDTEAFF
TRBJ2-1 | TRBV7-9 | - | TRBD1 | TGTGCCAGCAGCTCGCGCCGACTGACAGGGTACAATGAGCAGTTCTTC | CASSSRRLTGYNEQFF
TRBJ2-6 | TRBV7-2 | - | - | TGTGCCAGCAGCCCAGAGCCACAGTTTAGCTCTGGGGCCAACGTCCTGACTTTC | CASSPEPQFSSGANVLTF
TRBJ2-7 | TRBV5-6 | - | TRBD2 | TGTGCCAGCAGCCGAAGATTGCCCCTAGCGGGTATGTACGAGCAGTACTTC | CASSRRLPLAGMYEQYF
TRBJ1-1 | TRBV5-4 | - | - | TGTGCCAGCAGCTGGGGGGATACTGAAGCTTTCTTT | CASSWGDTEAFF
TRBJ1-2 | TRBV7-9 | - | - | TGTGCCAGCAGCCCCGACAGCTTCTATGGCTACACCTTC | CASSPDSFYGYTF
TRBJ2-3 | TRBV5-1 | - | TRBD2 | TGCGCCAGCAGATTTAGCGGGATCACAGATACGCAGTATTTT | CASRFSGITDTQYF
TRBJ2-2 | TRBV5-5 | - | TRBD2 | TGTGCCAGCACCCGGACTAGCGGGGCCGGGGAGCTGTTTTTT | CASTRTSGAGELFF
TRBJ1-3 | TRBV4-1 | - | TRBD1 | TGCGCCAGCAGCCAAAGACAGGGGGCTGGAAACACCATATATTTT | CASSQRQGAGNTIYF
TRBJ1-2 | TRBV12-3/TRBV12-4 | - | - | TGTGCCAGCAGGCGTAAAGAAGATGGCTACACCTTC | CASRRKEDGYTF
TRBJ2-5 | TRBV7-9 | once | TRBD2 | TGTGCCAGCAGCTTAACGGGAGGGCGAGAGACCCAGTACTTC | CASSLTGGRETQYF
TRBJ1-2 | TRBV6-2/TRBV6-3 | many | - | TGTGCCAGCAGTTATAACAGGGAATATGGCTACACCTTC | CASSYNREYGYTF
TRBJ1-1 | TRBV29-1 | - | TRBD1 | TGCAGCGTTGAGGCCTCGACAGGGGGGGACACTGAAGCTTTCTTT | CSVEASTGGDTEAFF
TRBJ1-1 | TRBV24-1 | once | - | TGTGCCACCAGTACTCCCGAGACGTGGGCTTTT | CATSTPETWAF
TRBJ2-1 | TRBV5-4 | once | - | TGTGCCAGCAGCTTGGAGGGACTGAGATCCTACAATGAGCAGTTCTTC | CASSLEGLRSYNEQFF
TRBJ2-5 | TRBV7-6 | - | TRBD2 | TGTGCCAGCAGCTTGGGACTAGCGGGAGCCGGAACCCAGTACTTC | CASSLGLAGAGTQYF
TRBJ2-3 | TRBV5-1 | once | TRBD1 | TGCGCCAGCAGCTCCGGTGTCACGACAGGGTACTTCACAGATACGCAGTATTTT | CASSSGVTTGYFTDTQYF
TRBJ1-6 | TRBV28 | - | - | TGTGCCGTAGGGGATTACAATTCACCCCTCCACTTT | CAVGDYNSPLHF
TRBJ1-1 | TRBV30 | - | - | TGTGCCGGTTCGGGGTACTTAATGAACACTGAAGCTTTCTTT | CAGSGYLMNTEAFF
TRBJ1-5 | TRBV30 | - | - | TGTGCCTGGAGTGTAGGGCAGGGGAACCAGCCCCAGCATTTT | CAWSVGQGNQPQHF
TRBJ2-2 | TRBV6-5 | - | TRBD2 | TGTGCCAGCAGTTACTCTAGCGGGGTCGCCGGGGAGCTGTTTTTT | CASSYSSGVAGELFF
TRBJ1-3 | TRBV7-9 | - | - | TGTGCCAGCAGCTTGGCAGGTTCCTCTGGAAACACCATATATTTT | CASSLAGSSGNTIYF
TRBJ2-1 | TRBV19 | - | - | TGTGCCAGTAGTATCCGACAGGACCTCTCTTACAATGAGCAGTTCTTC | CASSIRQDLSYNEQFF
TRBJ1-4 | TRBV19 | once | TRBD1 | TGTGCCAGTAGTCAGGTGGGGACAGGCCGTAATGAAAAACTGTTTTTT | CASSQVGTGRNEKLFF